This TCR beta chain was documented in a study of long-term antiretroviral therapy in people with HIV (dated by TCRdb to the early 2020s). Context from the whole study: Collection of the earliest samples took place about a decade ahead of the 2015 WHO recommendation for immediate ART, at a time when ART was typically delayed until CD4 counts fell. Whether ART initiation and durable HIV suppression were associated with changes in peripheral blood TRB repertoire composition and diversity was tested in a retrospective serial study. From 25 to 30 adults with confirmed HIV infection, the cohort provided under 250 cryopreserved PBMC samples, gathered serially across a mean of around six years (range 1-12). About 35% of the 30 participants with HIV were female. Test extractions of a monoclonal T-cell line alongside approximately 36 polyclonal samples showed no cross-contamination during QIAcube processing.

The CDR3, cysteine through phenylalanine, is 16 amino acids long. Just CDR3 DNA is preserved here, 48 bases in frame from base 1. CDR1 is given as SGHNT and CDR2 as YYREEE, both from the germline V gene (reference sequence). Relative to germline, V is missing 1 base and J is missing 5 bases, with 9 bases of the junction outside any gene match. Sequencing of the TRB variable region was done with the immunoSEQ hsTCRB v3.0 assay at survey level resolution. The targeted TRB sequencing depth was roughly 40,000-55,000 T-cell genomes per sample. TRB libraries were pooled and sequenced on an Illumina MiSeq using a v3 150-cycle kit. Per the authors' processing: Repertoire analysis was performed in R inside a reproducible Nextflow workflow that covered QC, data transformation and analysis. LymphoSeq2, an R package for exploring AIRR-Seq data, was used to implement custom analyses. A few samples that produced fewer than 5000 total TRB sequences were removed, so 188 HIV repertoires were analyzed. Among the approximately 200 retained HIV repertoires, 55 to 65 were collected before ART initiation and 120 to 140 were collected after ART initiation. Each repertoire was downsampled to 5000 TRB nucleotide sequences, and summary statistics were averaged across 100 downsampling iterations. TRB sequences were retained for analysis only if CDR3 regions of at least seven amino acids were present. A Shannon entropy-derived clonality score and the Gini coefficient were used to measure diversity. In repertoire networks, the top 5000 CDR3 amino acid sequences were linked whenever an edit distance of one separated two sequences. For TRB CDR3 amino acid sequences, GLIPH2 was used to predict antigen specificity groups and MHC restriction. Known CMV, EBV, HIV or tissue antigen associations were flagged by matching CDR3 amino acid sequences against VDJdb and McPAS-TCR. Pre-ART, post-ART and control groups were compared with Wilcoxon signed-rank tests and Holm-Bonferroni correction. The clones in this table, taken by TCRdb from immuneACCESS, are in-frame only. Not every clone is retained; where verified, under half of the shortfall comes from an unresolved V gene, and the cause of the rest is unknown. That table supplies the V and J calls and clone size; D and trimming were determined from the DNA. This sample has approximately 25,000 clones in its table, and 82% of those were observed once. Jointly, the top ten make up about 11% of the sample.

Overall study results and their limits: The samples span the years 2004 to 2017, and the ART regimens used may be less effective than current regimens. CDR3 length ranges in HIV repertoires were narrower than in controls, and network structure suggested an antigen-experienced repertoire with only a slight naive shift after ART. Because pre-ART samples had limited cell numbers, profiling was done on unsorted PBMC rather than on sorted CD4+ and CD8+ T cells. Because PBMC availability was limited, only the TCR beta chain was sequenced, with no alpha chain pairing. Expanded TRB clones identified before ART initiation dominated the repertoire across all time points, though the dominance fluctuated and decreased in many PLHIV after ART. Starting ART was linked to a significant rise in TRB diversity, yet even with long-term ART the diversity remained significantly lower than in transplant donor controls. Inferences about post-ART repertoire changes were limited because no data were available on ART adherence, viral resistance or therapy changes.

Participants were included only if at least one PBMC sample before ART initiation and at least two post-ART samples were available. All participants with HIV were treated in the United States of America. Before DNA extraction, cryopreserved samples of about 1-10 million PBMC were thawed and washed. At the time of the earliest PBMC sample for each participant with HIV, ages ranged from about 23 to 60 years. PBMC samples from each participant spanned 1-4 timepoints before ART initiation and 2-8 timepoints after ART initiation, with a median of 7 samples. For every participant, serial HIV viral load, CD4+ T-cell count, ART history and demographic data were obtained. Genomic DNA was extracted from unsorted PBMC with a Qiagen kit on a QIAcube, with processing performed in batches of 12 samples. A word on this clone: This receptor's antigen is unknown. No base quality information exists; no much larger clone differs at one position.

The rearrangement combines TRBV5-4 with TRBJ2-7, with 10 bases aligning to TRBD2. The material sequenced was unsorted PBMCs, taken 0.8 years before starting antiretroviral therapy. The TCR comes from a young man with HIV. The DNA reads TGTGCCAGCAGCTTGCTGGGGAGTAGCGGGAGGAACGAGCAGTACTTC. Translated, this is CASSLLGSSGRNEQYF.